Listed here is a single TCR beta chain. Its antigen is as yet unknown. TCRdb re-derived calls from the reads in MiXCR, one entry per CDR3 protein. The profile shows about 700,000 distinct CDR3 sequences, about 30% of them singletons. The data derive from a study of T cell repertoires in cytomegalovirus infection. Study overall: It was the public TCR beta signatures that indicated both CMV infection and matching HLA type.

Germline V gene lookup returns CDR1 SGHTA and CDR2 FQGNSA. V shed 5 bases and J shed 8 bases, with 23 bases lying between them. The CDR3 length is 16 residues. The sequencing here drew on cultured PBMCs, taken from culture after CMV antigen stimulation. The gene calls are TRBV7-2 and TRBJ2-3; perhaps TRBD2 as D (5 bases). The clonotype was recovered from a human donor in good health (CMV status not recorded). Some clones in this sample may be carry-over from other donors' samples. The CDR3 DNA follows: TGTGCCAGCAGCCAGACGGGGAGCCGCTGGGTGGGTACGCAGTATTTT. This sequence encodes CASSQTGSRWVGTQYF.